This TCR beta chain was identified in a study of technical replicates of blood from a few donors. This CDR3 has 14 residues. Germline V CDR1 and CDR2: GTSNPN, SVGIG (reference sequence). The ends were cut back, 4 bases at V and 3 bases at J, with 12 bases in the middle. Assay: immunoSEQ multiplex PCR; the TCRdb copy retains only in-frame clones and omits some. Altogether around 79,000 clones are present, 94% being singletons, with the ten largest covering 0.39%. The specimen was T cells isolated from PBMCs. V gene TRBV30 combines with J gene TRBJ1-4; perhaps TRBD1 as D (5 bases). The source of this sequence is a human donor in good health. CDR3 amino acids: CAWTAGMANEKLFF. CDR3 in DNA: TGTGCCTGGACCGCAGGGATGGCTAATGAAAAACTGTTTTTT.